Listed here are 20 T cell receptor beta chains from one sample, sequenced in a study of T cell responses to AZD1222 COVID-19 vaccine. Sequencing used immunoSEQ multiplex PCR; TCRdb keeps in-frame clones, though not all of them. This sample has around 120,000 clones, with just over 85% found just once. The source was peripheral blood, collected on day 0 of AZD1222 vaccination. The source is an adult in good health.

The chain couples TRBV23-1 to TRBJ1-4; 10 positions match TRBD1. TRBV23-1 is an open reading frame whose function is uncertain. V shed 6 bases, J shed 7 bases, and the junction held 5 bases outside the gene matches. The CDR3 is 14 amino acids. The CDR3 DNA reads as TGCGCCAGCAGGGCCGGGACAGGGGCTGAAAAACTGTTTTTT. Residues: CASRAGTGAEKLFF.

The gene calls are TRBV10-3 and TRBJ1-6; D is uncertain. The CDR3 spans 14 residues. The germline CDR1 and CDR2 sequences are ENHRY and SYGVKD. V was shortened by 8 bases and J by 12 bases, with 20 bases between the two germline ends. CDR3 in DNA: TGTGCCATCCCCCTCGGGGTCCCAAGAAAACCCCTCCACTTT. Residues: CAIPLGVPRKPLHF.

In its sample, this clone ranks as medium-sized. This chain uses TRBV29-1 with TRBJ2-7; 8 nucleotides match TRBD1. Germline CDR1 and CDR2: SQVTM and ANQGSEA. CDR3 length equals 15 residues. Trimming at V came to 8 bases and at J to 0 bases, leaving 12 bases not matched to a gene. The CDR3 spells CSPQSGQGVSYEQYF. Here the CDR3 DNA reads TGCAGCCCTCAAAGTGGACAGGGAGTCTCCTACGAGCAGTACTTC.

The rearrangement links TRBV7-8 to TRBJ2-1; TRBD1 or TRBD2 may be the D gene (5 bases each). The CDR3 spans 16 residues. In germline, CDR1 is SGHVS, CDR2 FQNEAQ. The V gene lost 3 bases and the J gene lost 9 bases, with 21 bases spanning the gap. The CDR3 coding sequence is TGTGCCAGCAGCTTCTCAACAGGCTCGGGAAGGTCTGAGCAGTTCTTC. Residues: CASSFSTGSGRSEQFF.

This chain uses TRBV6-6 with TRBJ1-5; 7 bases agree with TRBD1. This CDR3 has 14 amino acids. Germline V gene data show CDR1 as MNHNY and CDR2 as SVGAGI (reference sequence). With 6 bases clipped from V and 1 base from J, the junction kept 3 bases outside the gene matches. The CDR3 reads CASSQQGSNQPQHF. The CDR3 DNA reads as TGTGCCAGCAGCCAACAGGGGAGCAATCAGCCCCAGCATTTT.

The chain recombines TRBV30 with TRBJ1-1, with D perhaps matching TRBD1 (5 bases). Trimming shortened V by 4 bases and J by 1 base, and 10 bases separated the two germline ends. The germline CDR1 and CDR2 sequences are GTSNPN and SVGIG (reference sequence). CDR3 length equals 13 residues. CDR3 DNA sequence: TGTGCCTGGACCATCCAGGGGAACACTGAAGCTTTCTTT. Translating gives CAWTIQGNTEAFF. The variable domain in full, with the rest retrieved from reference TRBV30 and TRBJ1-1, is SQTIHQWPATLVQPVGSPLSLECTVEGTSNPNLYWYRQAAGRGLQLLFYSVGIGQISSEVPQNLSASRPQDRQFILSSKKLLLSDSGFYLCAWTIQGNTEAFFGQGTRLTVV.

V is TRBV2 and J is TRBJ1-3; D call uncertain. CDR3 length: 13 residues. CDR1 and CDR2 from the germline V gene are SNHLY and FYNNEI. Deletions cut 4 bases from V and 8 bases from J, with 12 bases between. The CDR3 nucleotides are TGTGCCAGCAGTGTCCCCGAAGAAGACACCATATATTTT. Protein sequence: CASSVPEEDTIYF. Full variable domain (outside the CDR3, taken from reference TRBV2 and TRBJ1-3): EPEVTQTPSHQVTQMGQEVILRCVPISNHLYFYWYRQILGQKVEFLVSFYNNEISEKSEIFDDQFSVERPDGSNFTLKIRSTKLEDSAMYFCASSVPEEDTIYFGEGSWLTVV.

The V and J genes are TRBV28 and TRBJ1-1, with D possibly being TRBD1 (6 bases). Germline assignment: CDR1 MDHEN and CDR2 SYDVKM. The CDR3 loop spans 15 amino acids. Trimming cost V 5 bases and J 0 bases, with 13 bases left between them. The CDR3 is CASSLGGGMNTEAFF. The CDR3 coding sequence is TGTGCCAGCAGTCTGGGGGGGGGCATGAACACTGAAGCTTTCTTT.

The gene calls are TRBV18 and TRBJ1-5; TRBD1 matches at 8 bases. CDR3 length: 18 amino acids. The V gene's germline CDR1 is KGHSH and CDR2 LQKENI. After removal of 3 bases from V and 2 bases from J, the junction contained 12 bases not matched to a gene. CDR3 nucleotide sequence: TGTGCCAGCTCACCCCAAGGACAGGGAGGGTCCGGCAATCAGCCCCAGCATTTT. The encoded protein is CASSPQGQGGSGNQPQHF.

The count of this clone is one. The chain carries TRBV6-4 and TRBJ2-6; 9 positions match TRBD1. The CDR3 sequence is 15 residues long. J lost 3 bases, V lost 8 bases, and 5 bases had no gene match. Germline CDR1 MRHNA, CDR2 SNTAGT. The CDR3, as DNA: TGTGCCAGCCTACAGGGGGCAGTTGGGGCCAACGTCCTGACTTTC. Encoded protein: CASLQGAVGANVLTF.

The chain joins TRBV28 to TRBJ1-4, with TRBD1 matching over 7 bases. This CDR3 spans 15 amino acids. With 3 bases clipped from V and 6 bases from J, the junction kept 7 bases outside the gene matches. CDR1 and CDR2 (germline): MDHEN, SYDVKM. This CDR3 reads CASSFLDRDDEKLFF. The CDR3 DNA reads TGTGCCAGCAGTTTCCTCGACAGGGATGATGAAAAACTGTTTTTT.

The chain links TRBV2 to TRBJ1-2, with unresolved D. The ends were cut back, 8 bases at V and 1 base at J, with 14 bases in the middle. CDR3 length: 14 amino acids. CDR1 and CDR2 from the germline V gene are SNHLY and FYNNEI. The CDR3, as DNA: TGTGCCAGCGCAAGGGAGGGCGGTAACTATGGCTACACCTTC. Translation: CASAREGGNYGYTF.

The chain uses TRBV4-1 and TRBJ1-4; D gene uncertain. Germline CDR1 is MGHRA and CDR2 is YSYEKL. Deletions cut 0 bases from V and 6 bases from J, with 8 bases between. There are 14 residues in the CDR3. The CDR3 DNA is TGCGCCAGCAGCCAAGATAACGGTGATGAAAAACTGTTTTTT. Protein product: CASSQDNGDEKLFF.

The chain is built from TRBV14 and TRBJ2-1; D is possibly TRBD1 or TRBD2 (5 bases each). Germline V gene lookup returns CDR1 SGHDN and CDR2 FVKESK. Trimming shortened V by 4 bases and J by 0 bases, and 13 bases separated the two germline ends. The CDR3 loop spans 16 amino acids. The CDR3 nucleotides are TGTGCCAGCAGCCTCGAGGGGCCGAGCTCCTACAATGAGCAGTTCTTC. This encodes CASSLEGPSSYNEQFF.

The V and J genes are TRBV19 and TRBJ1-2, with D possibly TRBD1 on 5 matching bases. This CDR3 region has 15 residues. The germline V gene encodes CDR1 LNHDA and CDR2 SQIVND (reference sequence). V lost 3 bases and J 4 bases, leaving 15 bases between the germline ends. The CDR3 reads CASSIGYDRSYGYTF. The DNA for the CDR3 is TGTGCCAGTAGTATCGGCTATGACAGAAGCTATGGCTACACCTTC.

The chain employs TRBV7-9 and TRBJ1-1; D is undetermined. V lost 4 bases to trimming and J lost 0 bases, with 6 bases between them. The germline gives CDR1 SEHNR, CDR2 FQNEAQ (reference sequence). There are 13 residues in the CDR3. The CDR3 spells CASSSALNTEAFF. In DNA, the CDR3 is TGTGCCAGCAGCTCCGCATTGAACACTGAAGCTTTCTTT.

The chain combines TRBV2 with TRBJ1-1, with a possible D match to TRBD1 (6 bases). Germline-derived CDR1 and CDR2 are SNHLY and FYNNEI. The CDR3 extends over 12 amino acids. Trimming left V 9 bases short and J 6 bases short, with 14 bases between. CDR3: CASIQGRAEAFF. The CDR3 DNA is TGTGCCAGTATACAGGGTCGGGCTGAAGCTTTCTTT. The complete variable domain, with remaining parts taken from reference TRBV2 and TRBJ1-1, reads EPEVTQTPSHQVTQMGQEVILRCVPISNHLYFYWYRQILGQKVEFLVSFYNNEISEKSEIFDDQFSVERPDGSNFTLKIRSTKLEDSAMYFCASIQGRAEAFFGQGTRLTVV.

The chain uses TRBV11-2 and TRBJ2-2, with 8 bases aligning to TRBD2. Germline lookup yields CDR1 SGHAT and CDR2 FQNNGV. V shed 5 bases, J shed 7 bases, and the junction held 12 bases outside the gene matches. CDR3 length: 16 residues. CDR3 sequence (DNA): TGTGCCAGCAGCACACCGGGACTAGTATCCCGCGGGGAGCTGTTTTTT. The encoded protein is CASSTPGLVSRGELFF.

J is TRBJ1-5 and V is TRBV7-2, with 9 bases matching TRBD1. Germline CDR1 is SGHTA and CDR2 is FQGNSA. Trimming at V came to 6 bases and at J to 5 bases, leaving 5 bases not matched to a gene. This CDR3 is 14 amino acids long. The CDR3 DNA reads as TGTGCCAGCAGTCGACAGGGGGTGGATCAGCCCCAGCATTTT. It yields the protein CASSRQGVDQPQHF.

The chain carries TRBV7-2 and TRBJ2-5, with D perhaps matching TRBD2 (6 bases). V was clipped by 2 bases and J by 4 bases, with 11 bases between them. Per the germline V gene, CDR1 is SGHTA and CDR2 is FQGNSA. The length of the CDR3 is 14 residues. The CDR3 sequence: CASSLRDFSETQYF. The CDR3 region has the DNA TGTGCCAGCAGCTTACGGGACTTCTCAGAGACCCAGTACTTC. Combining the CDR3 with reference TRBV7-2 and TRBJ2-5 gives the whole variable domain GAGVSQSPSNKVTEKGKDVELRCDPISGHTALYWYRQSLGQGLEFLIYFQGNSAPDKSGLPSDRFSAERTGGSVSTLTIQRTQQEDSAVYLCASSLRDFSETQYFGPGTRLLVL.